The next 19 T cell receptor beta chains were all read from a single sample in a study of T cell changes during pregnancy in multiple sclerosis. Assay: immunoSEQ multiplex PCR; the TCRdb copy retains only in-frame clones and omits some. The sample holds tens of thousands of clones, approximately 88% seen once. This specimen was peripheral blood, taken in the first trimester of pregnancy. Every receptor here comes from a female donor in good health, enrolled as a control in a pregnancy study.

V and J are TRBV28 and TRBJ1-1, with D unclear. Trimming pared 5 bases from V and 5 bases from J, leaving 12 bases between. The CDR3 spans 13 residues. CDR1 MDHEN and CDR2 SYDVKM come from the germline V gene. The CDR3 nucleotides read TGTGCCAGCAGTCTACTGGGCAGGACTGAAGCTTTCTTT. This codes for CASSLLGRTEAFF.

This chain connects TRBV5-1 to TRBJ1-2, with a possible D match to TRBD1 (6 bases). Trimming took 3 bases from V and 8 from J, leaving 17 bases between them. The germline V gene has CDR1 SGHRS and CDR2 YFSETQ. The CDR3 has 14 residues. The CDR3: CASSSSGGAEGYTF. CDR3 nucleotide sequence: TGCGCCAGCAGCTCCTCTGGGGGGGCGGAGGGCTACACCTTC.

The chain links TRBV7-8 to TRBJ1-1; TRBD1 agrees at 9 bases. Germline V gene sequence: CDR1 SGHVS, CDR2 FQNEAQ. CDR3 length: 20 residues. Trimming took 1 base from V and 3 from J; bases not matched to a gene: 18. The CDR3 nucleotides are TGTGCCAGCAGCTTAGACCCTACAGGGGGCGATCGACCTGGGGACACTGAAGCTTTCTTT. Protein product: CASSLDPTGGDRPGDTEAFF. Complete variable domain (other parts from reference TRBV7-8 and TRBJ1-1): GAGVSQSPRYKVAKRGQDVALRCDPISGHVSLFWYQQALGQGPEFLTYFQNEAQLDKSGLPSDRFFAERPEGSVSTLKIQRTQQEDSAVYLCASSLDPTGGDRPGDTEAFFGQGTRLTVV.

Here the CDR3 DNA reads TGTGCCAGCAGCTCCCGACAGGGAGAGGGGACTAATGAAAAACTGTTTTTT. Its protein is CASSSRQGEGTNEKLFF. The chain employs TRBV9 and TRBJ1-4; TRBD1 aligns across 7 bases. This CDR3 region has 17 residues. V lost 4 bases, J lost 2 bases, and 11 bases stayed unmatched. Germline V gene sequence: CDR1 SGDLS, CDR2 YYNGEE.

The chain joins TRBV5-6 to TRBJ2-7, with D possibly being TRBD1 (6 bases). The CDR3 consists of 13 residues. CDR1 and CDR2 (germline): SGHDT, YYEEEE. The germline V and J ends were trimmed by 2 bases and 4 bases, with 10 bases remaining between them. The CDR3 nucleotides are TGTGCCAGCAGCTTCCGGGACACATACGAGCAGTACTTC. Amino acids: CASSFRDTYEQYF.

This chain joins TRBV6-5 and TRBJ2-1; 7 positions agree with TRBD1. V lost 2 bases to trimming and J lost 7 bases; unmatched junction nucleotides: 8. Germline CDR1 reads MNHEY; CDR2 reads SVGAGI. The CDR3 extends over 15 amino acids. CDR3 in amino acids: CASSYEGAPKNEQFF. DNA for the CDR3: TGTGCCAGCAGTTACGAGGGGGCCCCGAAGAATGAGCAGTTCTTC.

About this clone: This clone may be a read error of a much larger clone one base away. This chain connects TRBV7-3 to TRBJ2-2; 10 positions agree with TRBD2. There are 14 residues in the CDR3. The V gene's germline CDR1 is SGHTA and CDR2 FQGTGA. Trimming cost V 5 bases and J 4 bases; bases outside gene matches: 1. The CDR3 region has the DNA TGTGCCAGCAGCCCTAGCGGGGGCACCGGGGAGCTGTTTTTT. This gives the protein CASSPSGGTGELFF.

The gene calls are TRBV30 and TRBJ2-1; D is unresolved. V was clipped by 4 bases and J by 4 bases, with 11 bases between them. Germline V lookup: CDR1 GTSNPN, CDR2 SVGIG (reference sequence). The CDR3 runs 13 residues. The CDR3 region is CAWKSLPYNEQFF. The CDR3 region has the DNA TGTGCCTGGAAATCGCTACCTTACAATGAGCAGTTCTTC.

J is TRBJ2-2 and V is TRBV5-6; 9 bases match TRBD2. V lost 0 bases to trimming and J lost 4 bases; unmatched junction nucleotides: 4. In germline, CDR1 is SGHDT, CDR2 YYEEEE. The CDR3 has 16 residues. CDR3 in amino acids: CASSLGGGAGTGELFF. CDR3 sequence (DNA): TGTGCCAGCAGCTTGGGCGGGGGGGCCGGCACCGGGGAGCTGTTTTTT.

This chain links TRBV6-4 with TRBJ2-7; 15 positions agree with TRBD2. Germline CDR1 MRHNA, CDR2 SNTAGT. J gave up 7 bases and V 0 bases, and 13 bases lay outside the gene matches. The CDR3 covers 19 residues. DNA of the CDR3: TGTGCCAGCAGTGACTCGATATATATTTGGACTAGCGGGAGGGGGGAGCAGTACTTC. This encodes CASSDSIYIWTSGRGEQYF.

Here the CDR3 reads CASSLAGEGRVPLDEQFF. In DNA form, the CDR3 reads TGTGCCAGCAGCTTGGCGGGGGAGGGGCGGGTCCCTTTAGATGAGCAGTTCTTC. The gene calls are TRBV5-6 and TRBJ2-1, with 7 bases identical to TRBD2. Germline V gene data show CDR1 as SGHDT and CDR2 as YYEEEE. V was pared by 0 bases and J by 8 bases, with 17 bases of the junction left unmatched. CDR3 length equals 18 residues.

This clone has only one observation. This rearrangement joins TRBV5-1 to TRBJ1-3, with 8 bases identical to TRBD1. Germline lookup yields CDR1 SGHRS and CDR2 YFSETQ. V lost 5 bases, J lost 0 bases, and 7 bases stayed unmatched. This CDR3 comprises 16 residues. Here the CDR3 reads CASRRAGGPSGNTIYF. CDR3 nucleotides: TGCGCCAGCAGACGCGCAGGGGGCCCCTCTGGAAACACCATATATTTT.

The chain carries TRBV21-1 and TRBJ2-2; the DNA was not compared with TRBD2, the D call given in the table. TRBV21-1 is shown as a pseudogene. The CDR3 length is 17 residues. CDR3 DNA: TGTGCCAGCAGCAAGGGCAGCGGGGGGGCCGGAGACGGGGAGCTGTTTTTT. It translates to CASSKGSGGAGDGELFF.

CDR3: CASSQDGSGRFGEQFF. CDR3 nucleotide sequence: TGCGCCAGCAGCCAAGACGGGAGCGGGAGGTTCGGTGAGCAGTTCTTC. This chain connects TRBV4-1 to TRBJ2-1; 9 nucleotides match TRBD2. Losses at the gene ends were 0 bases for V and 9 bases for J; bases not matched to a gene: 9. Germline-derived CDR1 and CDR2 are MGHRA and YSYEKL. This CDR3 spans 16 amino acids.

This rearrangement joins TRBV6-5 to TRBJ2-5, with 13 bases that match TRBD2. V was pared by 2 bases and J by 5 bases, with 5 bases of the junction left unmatched. Germline loops: CDR1 MNHEY, CDR2 SVGAGI. The CDR3 is 16 residues long. CDR3 nucleotides: TGTGCCAGCAGTTACGCACCGGGACTAGCGGGGGAGACCCAGTACTTC. Amino acids: CASSYAPGLAGETQYF.

The chain uses TRBV10-2 and TRBJ2-3; TRBD1 aligns across 7 bases. Trimming took 7 bases from V and 4 from J; bases not matched to a gene: 8. The CDR3 length is 14 residues. In germline, CDR1 is WSHSY, CDR2 SAAADI. The CDR3 DNA follows: TGCGCCAGCACGTCTGACAGGGACCCAGATACGCAGTATTTT. Its protein is CASTSDRDPDTQYF.

For the CDR3, the DNA is TGTGCCAGCACCAGACCGGGACTAGCGGGAGGCCCAGATACGCAGTATTTT. It specifies CASTRPGLAGGPDTQYF. The chain couples TRBV2 to TRBJ2-3; 15 positions match TRBD2. The trim removed 7 bases at V and 4 bases at J, leaving 9 bases unmatched. Germline V gene sequence: CDR1 SNHLY, CDR2 FYNNEI. This CDR3 is built from 17 residues.

The V call is TRBV4-1, the J call TRBJ1-1; D remains unclear. The CDR3 has 14 amino acids. V was clipped by 8 bases and J by 1 base, with 14 bases between them. From germline, CDR1 is MGHRA and CDR2 YSYEKL. DNA for the CDR3: TGCGCCAGCGAAGGTGAGGGCTGGAACACTGAAGCTTTCTTT. Translated, it gives CASEGEGWNTEAFF.

The V call is TRBV4-3, the J call TRBJ2-3; possibly TRBD2 for D (5 bases). V was trimmed by 1 base and J by 0 bases, leaving 11 bases between them. Germline V gene lookup returns CDR1 LGHNA and CDR2 YSLEER. The CDR3 is 16 residues long. The CDR3 region is CASSQVTAASTDTQYF. The CDR3 DNA follows: TGCGCCAGCAGCCAAGTAACAGCGGCTAGCACAGATACGCAGTATTTT.